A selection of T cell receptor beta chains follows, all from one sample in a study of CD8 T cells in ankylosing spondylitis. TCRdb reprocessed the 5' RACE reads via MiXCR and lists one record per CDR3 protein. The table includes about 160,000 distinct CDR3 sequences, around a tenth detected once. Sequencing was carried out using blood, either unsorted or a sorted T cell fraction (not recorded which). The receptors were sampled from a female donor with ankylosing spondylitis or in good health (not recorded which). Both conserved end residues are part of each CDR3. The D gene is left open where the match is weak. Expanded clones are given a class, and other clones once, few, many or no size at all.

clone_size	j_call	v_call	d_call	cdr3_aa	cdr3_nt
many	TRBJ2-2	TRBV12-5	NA	CASGLGTFNTGELFF	TGTGCTAGTGGTTTAGGAACTTTTAACACCGGGGAGCTGTTTTTT
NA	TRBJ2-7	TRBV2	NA	CASSAYGQRPYEQYF	TGTGCCAGCAGTGCTTATGGGCAGCGGCCCTACGAGCAGTACTTC
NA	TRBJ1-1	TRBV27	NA	CASSPISQTEAFF	TGTGCCAGCAGTCCGATAAGCCAGACTGAAGCTTTCTTT
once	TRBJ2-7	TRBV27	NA	CASTLTGGAGEQYF	TGTGCCAGCACCTTGACAGGCGGGGCGGGCGAGCAGTACTTC
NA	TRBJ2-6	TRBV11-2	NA	CAIRTRYSGANVLTF	TGTGCCATTCGGACACGTTACTCTGGGGCCAACGTCCTGACTTTC
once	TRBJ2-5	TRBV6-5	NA	CASSPGETHYF	TGTGCCAGCAGCCCAGGAGAGACCCATTACTTC
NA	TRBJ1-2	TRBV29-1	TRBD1	CSVEGGTVYGYTF	TGCAGCGTTGAAGGGGGGACAGTCTATGGCTACACATTC
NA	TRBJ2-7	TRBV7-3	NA	CASSPHLSYEQYF	TGTGCCAGCAGCCCCCATTTGTCCTACGAGCAGTACTTC
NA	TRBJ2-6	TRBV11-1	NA	CASSNPLQGTDGANVLTF	TGTGCCAGCAGCAACCCCCTCCAGGGGACGGATGGGGCCAACGTCCTGACTTTC
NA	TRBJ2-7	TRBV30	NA	CAWSGALNEQYF	TGTGCCTGGAGCGGAGCCCTGAACGAGCAGTACTTC
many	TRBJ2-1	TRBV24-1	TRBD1	CATSDGQGLYNEQFF	TGTGCCACCAGTGATGGACAGGGGTTGTACAATGAGCAGTTCTTC
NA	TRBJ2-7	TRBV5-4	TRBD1	CASSTMDRGSDEQYF	TGTGCCAGCAGCACCATGGACAGGGGATCCGACGAGCAGTACTTC
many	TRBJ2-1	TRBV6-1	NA	CASSPRGRHEQFF	TGTGCCAGCAGCCCCCGTGGCAGGCATGAGCAGTTCTTC
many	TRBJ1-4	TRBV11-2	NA	CASSPPGHHLEKLFF	TGTGCCAGCAGCCCTCCGGGACATCATCTTGAAAAACTGTTTTTT
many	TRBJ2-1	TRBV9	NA	CASSAIGAEQFF	TGTGCCAGCAGCGCCATCGGGGCTGAGCAGTTCTTC
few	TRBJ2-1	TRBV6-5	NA	CASSYARGPSSYNEQFF	TGTGCCAGCAGTTACGCCCGCGGGCCGAGCTCCTACAATGAGCAGTTCTTC
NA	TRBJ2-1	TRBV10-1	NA	CASSGQAYNEQFF	TGCGCCAGCAGTGGACAGGCCTACAATGAGCAGTTCTTC
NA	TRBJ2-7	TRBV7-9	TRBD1	CASSSASGTESYEQYF	TGTGCCAGCAGCTCCGCCTCGGGGACAGAATCCTACGAGCAGTACTTC
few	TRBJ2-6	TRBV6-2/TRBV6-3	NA	CASSYSASGVEANVLTF	TGTGCCAGCAGTTACTCGGCATCCGGGGTCGAGGCCAACGTCCTGACTTTC
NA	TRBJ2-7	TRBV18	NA	CASSREDRPYEQYF	TGTGCCAGCTCACGGGAGGACAGACCCTACGAGCAGTACTTC
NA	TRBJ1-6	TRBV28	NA	CASSLGRDNSPLHF	TGTGCCAGCAGTTTAGGCAGGGATAATTCACCCCTCCACTTT
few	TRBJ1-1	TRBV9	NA	CASSVGSGPEAFF	TGTGCCAGCAGCGTAGGGAGCGGTCCTGAAGCTTTCTTT
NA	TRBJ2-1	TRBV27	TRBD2	CATKISGSMNNEQFF	TGTGCCACCAAAATCAGCGGGAGTATGAACAATGAGCAGTTCTTC
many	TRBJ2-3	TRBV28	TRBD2	CASSSGRGDTQYF	TGTGCCAGCAGTTCCGGGAGGGGAGATACGCAGTATTTT
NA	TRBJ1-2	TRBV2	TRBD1	CASSEATGRGLGYTF	TGTGCCAGCAGCGAAGCGACGGGCAGGGGGTTAGGCTACACCTTC
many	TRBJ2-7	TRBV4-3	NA	CASSQESGDEQYF	TGCGCCAGCAGCCAAGAGTCAGGGGACGAGCAGTACTTC
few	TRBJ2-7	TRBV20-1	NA	CSARPRDSYEQYF	TGCAGTGCTAGGCCCCGGGACTCCTACGAGCAGTACTTC
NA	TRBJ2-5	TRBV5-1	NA	CASSLFSGFSGYQETQYF	TGCGCCAGCAGCTTGTTCTCCGGGTTCTCCGGGTACCAAGAGACCCAGTACTTC
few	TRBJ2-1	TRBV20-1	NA	CSARSVGSSYNEQFF	TGCAGTGCTAGAAGCGTGGGAAGCTCCTACAATGAGCAGTTCTTC
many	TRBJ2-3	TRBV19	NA	CASSMKGTDTQYF	TGTGCCAGTAGTATGAAAGGGACAGATACGCAGTATTTT
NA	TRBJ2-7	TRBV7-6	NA	CASSLTREGLHEQYF	TGTGCCAGCAGCTTAACACGGGAAGGGTTGCACGAGCAGTACTTC
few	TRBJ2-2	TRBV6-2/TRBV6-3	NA	CASSFSANTGELFF	TGTGCCAGCAGCTTTAGTGCGAACACCGGGGAGCTGTTTTTT
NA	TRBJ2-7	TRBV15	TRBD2	CATSSSSGRESYEQYF	TGTGCCACCAGCAGTTCTAGCGGGAGGGAGTCCTACGAGCAGTACTTC
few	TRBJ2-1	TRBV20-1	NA	CSASSAENLYNEQFF	TGCAGTGCTAGTTCTGCGGAGAACCTTTATAATGAGCAGTTCTTC
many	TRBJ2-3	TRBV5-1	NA	CASSLEQPTDTQYF	TGCGCCAGCAGCTTGGAACAGCCCACAGATACGCAGTATTTT
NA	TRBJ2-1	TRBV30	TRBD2	CAWSGRSNEQFF	TGTGCCTGGAGCGGGAGGTCTAATGAGCAGTTCTTC
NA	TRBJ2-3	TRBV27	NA	CASSPSSTQYF	TGTGCCAGCAGCCCCTCGAGTACGCAGTATTTT
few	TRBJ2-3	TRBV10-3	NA	CAIGRADTQYF	TGTGCCATCGGCAGGGCAGATACGCAGTATTTT
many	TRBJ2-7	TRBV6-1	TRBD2	CASSPQFGTSLGF	TGTGCCAGCAGTCCTCAATTCGGGACTAGTCTCGGTTTC
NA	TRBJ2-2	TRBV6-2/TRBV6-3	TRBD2	CASRRLADTGELFF	TGTGCCAGCAGGCGTCTAGCGGACACCGGGGAGCTGTTTTTT
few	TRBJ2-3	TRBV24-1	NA	CATSDLTGATQYF	TGTGCCACCAGTGATTTGACGGGGGCTACGCAGTATTTT
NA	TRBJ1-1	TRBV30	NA	CAWSVLGGTEAFF	TGTGCCTGGAGTGTACTGGGGGGGACTGAAGCTTTCTTT
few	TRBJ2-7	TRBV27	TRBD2	CASSSWAGEGEQYF	TGTGCCAGCAGTTCGTGGGCGGGAGAGGGCGAGCAGTACTTC
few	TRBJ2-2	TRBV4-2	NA	CASSQVGTLNTGELFF	TGTGCCAGCAGCCAAGTCGGGACGCTGAACACCGGGGAGCTGTTTTTT
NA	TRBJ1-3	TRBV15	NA	CATSRFGLAGNTIYF	TGTGCCACCAGCAGATTCGGACTGGCTGGAAACACCATATATTTT